This T cell receptor (beta chain) derives from a study of a mutant IDH1 vaccine in newly diagnosed glioma. Produced via immunoSEQ multiplex PCR; TCRdb's table is partial and in-frame only. The top ten clones hold around 7% of a sample with tens of thousands of clones, under 90% of them seen once. Time point here: baseline, week 1 (first vaccination visit). Treatment in this sample: pre-vaccination baseline after standard-of-care therapy. The CDR3 has 15 residues. CDR1 SGDLS and CDR2 YYNGEE come from the germline V gene. V was shortened by 2 bases and J by 7 bases, with 13 bases between the two germline ends. This clone was observed a few times.

The TCR comes from a woman aged 45 to 65 with glioma. Sequencing was performed on PBMCs, taken from a glioma patient treated with radiotherapy, temozolomide or both. The chain joins TRBV9 to TRBJ1-6; D is perhaps TRBD1 (5 bases). The CDR3 here is CASSVGDSINSPLHF. The CDR3, as DNA: TGTGCCAGCAGCGTGGGGGACTCCATAAATTCACCCCTCCACTTT.